The entry below gives a single T cell receptor beta chain sequence along with its context. Its antigen is not known. The data were taken from a study of OX40 agonist ivuxolimab in advanced cancers. Whole-study context: Of mixed ages from about 23 to 79 and averaging roughly 64 years, the group was more than 65% male.

With 2 bases clipped from V and 4 bases from J, the junction kept 7 bases outside the gene matches. The CDR3 has 16 amino acids. The germline V gene has CDR1 WSHSY and CDR2 SAAADI. Broader study findings: Relative to CD4+, CD8+ T cells held more expanded clones on average. At 0.1 to 3.0 mg/kg, clonal expansion of CD4+ and CD8+ blood T cells had occurred by week 6.

The timepoints at which blood was sampled were baseline, cycle 4 day 1, and cycle 7 day 1. Libraries were prepared by immunoSEQ multiplex PCR; TCRdb keeps only in-frame clonotypes and omits some of them. The sample records about 14,000 clones, under 95% being singletons. This sequence originates from an adult with an advanced solid tumor such as melanoma, head and neck, liver or kidney cancer. The sample in question was CD4+ or CD8+ T cells sorted from blood, obtained in a trial of the OX40 agonist ivuxolimab. The chain combines TRBV10-2 with TRBJ2-1, with TRBD2 matching over 8 bases. The CDR3 loop reads CASSEMFREGYNEQFF. CDR3 coding DNA: TGCGCCAGCAGTGAGATGTTCCGGGAGGGGTACAATGAGCAGTTCTTC.